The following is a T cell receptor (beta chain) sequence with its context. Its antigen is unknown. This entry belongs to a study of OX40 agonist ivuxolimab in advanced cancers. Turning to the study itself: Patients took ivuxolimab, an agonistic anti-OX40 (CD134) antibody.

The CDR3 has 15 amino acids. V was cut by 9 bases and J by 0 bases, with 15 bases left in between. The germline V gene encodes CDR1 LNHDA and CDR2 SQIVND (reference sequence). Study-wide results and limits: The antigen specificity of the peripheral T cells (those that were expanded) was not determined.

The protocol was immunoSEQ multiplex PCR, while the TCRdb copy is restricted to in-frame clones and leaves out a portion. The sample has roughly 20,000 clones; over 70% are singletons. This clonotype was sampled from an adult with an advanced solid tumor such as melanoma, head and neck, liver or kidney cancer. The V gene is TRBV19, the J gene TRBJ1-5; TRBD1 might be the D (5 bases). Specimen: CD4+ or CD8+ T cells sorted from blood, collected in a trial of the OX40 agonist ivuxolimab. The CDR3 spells CASTIGDDSNQPQHF. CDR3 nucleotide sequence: TGTGCCAGCACAATCGGGGACGATAGCAATCAGCCCCAGCATTTT.